This T cell receptor (beta chain) was documented in a study of shared clonotypes between healthy human individuals. For the study at large: The study drew on a couple of women and three men aged 18 to 49 as donors.

Turning to this clone: Other DNA sequences in this specimen translate into the identical CDR3.

The CDR3 contains 14 residues. Germline CDR1 reads SEHNR; CDR2 reads FQNEAQ (reference sequence). V lost 1 base and J 3 bases, leaving 6 bases between the germline ends. Sequencing was performed with immunoSEQ multiplex PCR; in TCRdb, only in-frame clones are kept and a portion is missing. The data hold 450,000 to 500,000 clones, with around 78% observed a single time. The sequence was collected from a woman aged 35 to 49 in good health. Some clones in this sample may be carry-over from other donors' samples. This rearrangement joins TRBV7-9 to TRBJ2-2; D is unresolved. Sequences were obtained from PBMCs. The CDR3 here is CASSLGGYTGELFF. In nucleotides, the CDR3 is TGTGCCAGCAGCTTAGGGGGTTACACCGGGGAGCTGTTTTTT.